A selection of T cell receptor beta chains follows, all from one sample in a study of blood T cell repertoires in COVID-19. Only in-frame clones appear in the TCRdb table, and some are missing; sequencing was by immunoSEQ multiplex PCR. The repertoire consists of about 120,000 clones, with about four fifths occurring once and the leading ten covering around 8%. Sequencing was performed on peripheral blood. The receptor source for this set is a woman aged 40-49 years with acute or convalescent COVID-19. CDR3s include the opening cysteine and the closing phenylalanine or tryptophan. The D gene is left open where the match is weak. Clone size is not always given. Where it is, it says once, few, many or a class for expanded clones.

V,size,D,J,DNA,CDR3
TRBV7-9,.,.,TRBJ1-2,TGTGCCAGCAGCTTAGAGGGGGTGCGTGGCTACACCTTC,CASSLEGVRGYTF
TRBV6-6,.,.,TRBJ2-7,TGTGCCAGCAGCCGGACTCAGCACTACGAGCAGTACTTC,CASSRTQHYEQYF
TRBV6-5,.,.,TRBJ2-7,TGTGCCAGCAGCCGCGGGACAGATCTCTACGAGCAGTACTTC,CASSRGTDLYEQYF
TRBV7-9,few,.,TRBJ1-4,TGTGCCAGCTTGATCGGGGAGGCTAATGAAAAACTGTTTTTT,CASLIGEANEKLFF
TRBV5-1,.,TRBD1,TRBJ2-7,TGCGCCAGCAGATCCGACAGGGTTTCCTACGAGCAGTACTTC,CASRSDRVSYEQYF
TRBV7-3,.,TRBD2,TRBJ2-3,TGTGCCAGCAGCCGAGAGAGACTAGCGGGGGGGACAGATACGCAGTATTTT,CASSRERLAGGTDTQYF
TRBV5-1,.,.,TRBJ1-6,TGCGCCAGCAGCTCAACAGGGTCTGGGGAATCACCCCTCCACTTT,CASSSTGSGESPLHF
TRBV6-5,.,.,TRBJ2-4,TGTGCCAGCAGGGGGGCGGACATTCAGTACTTC,CASRGADIQYF
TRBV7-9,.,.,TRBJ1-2,TGTGCCAGCAGCTTAATCGATGGCTACACCTTC,CASSLIDGYTF
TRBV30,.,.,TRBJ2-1,TGTGCCTGGAGCTCGGGTTATGAGCAGTTCTTC,CAWSSGYEQFF
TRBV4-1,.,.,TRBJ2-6,TGCGCCAGCAGCCATCTCGGACTTTTGTCTGGGGCCAACGTCCTGACTTTC,CASSHLGLLSGANVLTF
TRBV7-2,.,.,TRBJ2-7,TGTGCCAGCAGCCTCCCCGGACTTTCCCCCTCCAGGAAATACGAGCAGTACTTC,CASSLPGLSPSRKYEQYF
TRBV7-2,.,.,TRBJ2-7,TGTGCCAGCAGCTTACAGGGAAGGGGCGGGATCATATTCTACGAGCAGTACTTC,CASSLQGRGGIIFYEQYF
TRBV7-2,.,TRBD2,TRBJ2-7,TGTGCCAGCAGCAAAGACGTGGTAGGGCTAGCGGGGGGCTCCTACGAGCAGTACTTC,CASSKDVVGLAGGSYEQYF
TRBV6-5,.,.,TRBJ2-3,TGTGCCAGCACTCAGCAGGGGTTAACAGATACGCAGTATTTT,CASTQQGLTDTQYF